The rows below give T cell receptor beta chains drawn from one sample of a study of T-cell memory formation after mild COVID-19. TCRdb reprocessed the 5' RACE reads via MiXCR and lists one record per CDR3 protein. The sample has roughly 340,000 distinct CDR3 sequences, approximately 15% seen once; the top ten hold more than 20%. The sequencing input was PBMCs or a T cell subset sorted from them (not recorded which). These receptors came from a young man who had mild COVID-19 (a few samples of this study predate the infection). Cell type and time point are not known. The conserved cysteine and the conserved F or W are not part of the CDR3 here.

cdr3_aa j_call v_call
ASSPGLEHGFSLH TRBJ1-6 TRBV5-4
ASSGRGQTDNSPLH TRBJ1-6 TRBV5-4
GSTRQPNSPLH TRBJ1-6 TRBV9
ASSLRSANTGELF TRBJ2-2 TRBV12-3/TRBV12-4
ASSQGPGSYTEAF TRBJ1-1 TRBV7-2
ASSLAISGTSYEQY TRBJ2-7 TRBV12-3/TRBV12-4
AWSVRRSGRETQY TRBJ2-5 TRBV30
ASSLARGASGETQY TRBJ2-5 TRBV7-9
ASSMPPGQGKETQY TRBJ2-5 TRBV19
ASSWTTGGDGYT TRBJ1-2 TRBV7-9
ASSSGDSGANVLT TRBJ2-6 TRBV5-5
SATSTPRGYT TRBJ1-2 TRBV20-1
SVELAGATGEQF TRBJ2-1 TRBV29-1
ASSLWHGGEKLF TRBJ1-4 TRBV28
ATCPLPGPGEQF TRBJ2-1 TRBV19
ASSETLDPTSNQPQH TRBJ1-5 TRBV10-2
ATSSRLAGSTDTQY TRBJ2-3 TRBV15
ASSLRTSRQETQY TRBJ2-5 TRBV11-1
ASSWGTGANYGYT TRBJ1-2 TRBV7-9
ASSANTGELF TRBJ2-2 TRBV12-3/TRBV12-4
SVGPQGQPTDTQY TRBJ2-3 TRBV29-1
ASSFYRGHPYNEQF TRBJ2-1 TRBV7-9
ASSSTGSHTNTQY TRBJ2-3 TRBV28
ASGLRDSSRNTGELF TRBJ2-2 TRBV12-5
AWSVGNEQF TRBJ2-1 TRBV30
ASSSAWDSLNYGYT TRBJ1-2 TRBV5-1
ASSYGGGMDEQY TRBJ2-7 TRBV6-5
ASSQFRANYNEQF TRBJ2-1 TRBV4-1
ATSPTWGASEQY TRBJ2-7 TRBV24-1
ASSQASGPSNTEAF TRBJ1-1 TRBV4-2
ASSLAVWRGREETQY TRBJ2-5 TRBV7-8
ASSERVQAVETQY TRBJ2-5 TRBV2
ASSQGFQRGSEQY TRBJ2-7 TRBV4-1
ASSDGQGNGYT TRBJ1-2 TRBV18
ASSSFGGWGTDTQY TRBJ2-3 TRBV7-9
SVPGQGAREQY TRBJ2-7 TRBV29-1
AVDGESSYNEQF TRBJ2-1 TRBV10-3
ASQSWGGLPDNSWF TRBJ2-1 TRBV13
ASSLSRVVSYNEQF TRBJ2-1 TRBV28
ASTSAATVYEQY TRBJ2-7 TRBV7-9
ASSAEPGTLGGYT TRBJ1-2 TRBV2
ASRTGGAVLANTGELF TRBJ2-2 TRBV5-1
ASSGTGVYSYEQY TRBJ2-7 TRBV18
SARLPRPGTGGEFSYGYT TRBJ1-2 TRBV20-1
ASSELRTGSNSGANVLT TRBJ2-6 TRBV2
ASSLKRGGSGANVLT TRBJ2-6 TRBV5-1
ASTLAGLPTYEQY TRBJ2-7 TRBV5-1
ASSLQGKGEKLF TRBJ1-4 TRBV6-5
ASSQVGGRTSNTGELF TRBJ2-2 TRBV4-1
ASSRWSGYTDTQY TRBJ2-3 TRBV14